The 27 T cell receptor beta chains in this list originate from one sample, sequenced in a study of blood T cell repertoires in COVID-19. The assay was immunoSEQ multiplex PCR, and TCRdb's table has in-frame clones only and misses some. This table has 200,000 to 250,000 clones, over 75% appearing once. The sequencing input was PBMCs or T cells enriched from blood (not recorded which). These receptors originate from a woman between 45 and 60 years old with acute COVID-19.

The chain is built from TRBV7-2 and TRBJ1-6, with D possibly TRBD1 on 6 matching bases. This CDR3 spans 13 amino acids. The V gene lost 3 bases and the J gene lost 11 bases, with 11 bases spanning the gap. Germline CDR1 SGHTA, CDR2 FQGNSA. The CDR3 DNA reads TGTGCCAGCAGCTTTTACAGGGAAGCACCCCTCCACTTT. Protein: CASSFYREAPLHF. Full variable domain (missing parts from reference TRBV7-2 and TRBJ1-6): GAGVSQSPSNKVTEKGKDVELRCDPISGHTALYWYRQSLGQGLEFLIYFQGNSAPDKSGLPSDRFSAERTGGSVSTLTIQRTQQEDSAVYLCASSFYREAPLHFGNGTRLTVT.

The genes are TRBV7-2 and TRBJ2-2; the D gene is possibly TRBD1 (8 bases). Trimming took off 5 bases at V and 6 bases at J, with 13 bases between the two ends. From germline, CDR1 is SGHTA and CDR2 FQGNSA. The CDR3 runs 14 residues. CDR3 DNA: TGTGCCAGCAGCCAACAGGGGGGGCCCGGGGAGCTGTTTTTT. Translated, it gives CASSQQGGPGELFF.

Concerning this clone: This same CDR3 is encoded by further DNA sequences in the sample. V and J are TRBV11-2 and TRBJ2-7; D call uncertain. CDR1 is SGHAT, CDR2 FQNNGV, per germline. V gave up 5 bases and J gave up 3 bases, with 5 bases separating them. This CDR3 is built from 11 residues. The CDR3 DNA is TGTGCCAGCAGCCCCTTCTACGAGCAGTACTTC. Amino acid sequence: CASSPFYEQYF.

The chain recombines TRBV29-1 with TRBJ1-3; TRBD1 is a possible D gene (5 bases). CDR1 is SQVTM and CDR2 is ANQGSEA in the germline V gene. The CDR3 is 12 residues long. Deletions cut 4 bases from V and 4 bases from J, with 8 bases between. The DNA for the CDR3 is TGCAGCGTTGCCGACAGAGGAAACACCATATATTTT. It translates to CSVADRGNTIYF. The full variable domain, in which reference TRBV29-1 and TRBJ1-3 provide the parts outside the CDR3, is SAVISQKPSRDICQRGTSLTIQCQVDSQVTMMFWYRQQPGQSLTLIATANQGSEATYESGFVIDKFPISRPNLTFSTLTVSNMSPEDSSIYLCSVADRGNTIYFGEGSWLTVV.

The CDR3: CASSFQGENRYTF. The CDR3 DNA reads as TGTGCCAGCAGTTTCCAGGGGGAGAATCGCTACACCTTC. V gene TRBV5-4 combines with J gene TRBJ1-2; 7 bases fit TRBD1. The germline gives CDR1 SGHNT, CDR2 YYREEE (reference sequence). J gave up 9 bases and V 5 bases, and 10 bases lay outside the gene matches. The CDR3 is 13 amino acids.

J is TRBJ2-1 and V is TRBV2, with 8 bases aligning to TRBD2. The germline gives CDR1 SNHLY, CDR2 FYNNEI. This CDR3 contains 17 residues. The trim removed 7 bases at V and 0 bases at J, leaving 11 bases unmatched. CDR3: CASKTVAAGVSYNEQFF. The CDR3 DNA follows: TGTGCCAGCAAAACGGTAGCAGCGGGGGTCTCCTACAATGAGCAGTTCTTC.

CDR3 loop: CASSVVGQGQGFGYTF. The CDR3 DNA reads TGTGCCAGCAGCGTAGTGGGGCAGGGGCAGGGCTTTGGCTACACCTTC. The rearrangement uses TRBV9 and TRBJ1-2, with D possibly being TRBD1 (6 bases). V was trimmed by 0 bases and J by 7 bases, leaving 19 bases between them. Germline assignment: CDR1 SGDLS and CDR2 YYNGEE. The CDR3 totals 16 residues.

This clone was detected once. The chain employs TRBV30 and TRBJ2-5, with TRBD1 identical over 8 bases. Germline lookup yields CDR1 GTSNPN and CDR2 SVGIG (reference sequence). The CDR3 runs to 13 residues. V lost 2 bases and J lost 5; bases outside the gene matches: 4. Here the CDR3 reads CAWSPGGLETQYF. DNA for the CDR3: TGTGCCTGGAGTCCAGGGGGCTTGGAGACCCAGTACTTC.

This sequence joins TRBV6-5 and TRBJ1-5, with unresolved D. Germline V gene lookup returns CDR1 MNHEY and CDR2 SVGAGI. This CDR3 is 16 amino acids long. The V and J ends lost 0 bases and 0 bases respectively, with 9 bases between them. Here the CDR3 reads CASSYSSQLSNQPQHF. CDR3 in DNA: TGTGCCAGCAGTTACTCGTCCCAACTTAGCAATCAGCCCCAGCATTTT.

CDR3 sequence (DNA): TGTGCCAGCAGCCCTGGCCGGGGGGGCCGGAATGAGCAGTTCTTC. Residues: CASSPGRGGRNEQFF. J is TRBJ2-1 and V is TRBV6-2 or TRBV6-3; the match to TRBD2 covers 8 bases. This CDR3 has 15 amino acids. Trimming at V came to 6 bases and at J to 7 bases, leaving 11 bases not matched to a gene. Germline-derived CDR1 and CDR2 are MNHEY and SVGEGT.

This rearrangement joins TRBV12-5 to TRBJ1-1; 9 bases match TRBD1. The CDR3 spans 14 residues. Germline V lookup: CDR1 LGHNT, CDR2 FRNRAP. Trimming cost V 5 bases and J 7 bases; bases outside gene matches: 8. CDR3 protein: CASGPGQGWVEAFF. CDR3 bases: TGTGCTAGTGGTCCCGGACAGGGGTGGGTTGAAGCTTTCTTT.

Notes on this clone: Other DNA sequences in this sample translate to the same CDR3. This sequence joins TRBV5-1 and TRBJ1-2; D call uncertain. This CDR3 has 13 residues. The germline V gene encodes CDR1 SGHRS and CDR2 YFSETQ. The ends were cut back, 2 bases at V and 6 bases at J, with 11 bases in the middle. The CDR3: CASSLGLPDGYTF. The CDR3 DNA reads TGCGCCAGCAGCTTAGGACTGCCTGATGGCTACACCTTC.

J is TRBJ1-1 and V is TRBV30; 7 bases align to TRBD1. The CDR3 loop spans 12 amino acids. CDR1 and CDR2 (germline): GTSNPN, SVGIG (reference sequence). The V segment lost 4 bases and the J segment 7 bases; nucleotides outside the gene matches: 6. Written as DNA, the CDR3 is TGTGCCTGGACGGGACAGTATAATGAAGCTTTCTTT. It is translated as CAWTGQYNEAFF.

V gene TRBV12-3 or TRBV12-4 combines with J gene TRBJ1-1, with TRBD1 matching over 7 bases. V gave up 5 bases and J gave up 11 bases; unmatched junction bases: 8. The CDR3 is made up of 12 amino acids. CDR3 coding DNA: TGTGCCAGCAGTCAACAGGGGACTGGGGCTTTCTTT. Protein: CASSQQGTGAFF.

The chain carries TRBV19 and TRBJ1-3; TRBD1 might be the D (6 bases). Trimming removed 4 bases from V and 2 bases from J, with 9 bases in between. Germline V gene lookup returns CDR1 LNHDA and CDR2 SQIVND (reference sequence). There are 14 residues in the CDR3. CDR3 coding DNA: TGTGCCAGTAGTAACGACAGGACTGGAAACACCATATATTTT. Translated, it gives CASSNDRTGNTIYF.

V usage is TRBV5-1 and J usage is TRBJ1-5, with D possibly matching TRBD1 (5 bases). The CDR3 length is 13 residues. With 0 bases removed from V and 5 bases from J, the gap between germline ends came to 6 bases. The germline CDR1 and CDR2 sequences are SGHRS and YFSETQ. DNA of the CDR3: TGCGCCAGCAGCTTGGTAGGGGATCAGCCCCAGCATTTT. It codes for CASSLVGDQPQHF. The full variable domain, completed using reference TRBV5-1 and TRBJ1-5, is KAGVTQTPRYLIKTRGQQVTLSCSPISGHRSVSWYQQTPGQGLQFLFEYFSETQRNKGNFPGRFSGRQFSNSRSEMNVSTLELGDSALYLCASSLVGDQPQHFGDGTRLSIL.

This clone was observed a single time. This chain joins TRBV12-5 and TRBJ1-6, with D unclear. The germline V gene encodes CDR1 LGHNT and CDR2 FRNRAP. Trimming shortened V by 2 bases and J by 6 bases, and 11 bases separated the two germline ends. The CDR3 is made up of 15 amino acids. The CDR3 sequence is CASGLSPNGNSPLHF. Here the CDR3 DNA reads TGTGCTAGTGGTTTGTCTCCAAACGGTAATTCACCCCTCCACTTT.

The CDR3 region has the DNA TGCAGTGCTAGTGCACAGTTTAGCACAGATACGCAGTATTTT. Protein sequence: CSASAQFSTDTQYF. This chain joins TRBV20-1 and TRBJ2-3; D is uncertain. CDR3 length: 14 amino acids. The V and J ends lost 3 bases and 0 bases respectively, with 10 bases between them. The germline CDR1 and CDR2 sequences are DFQATT and SNEGSKA (reference sequence).

This clone appeared once. The chain employs TRBV6-5 and TRBJ1-5; perhaps TRBD1 as D (6 bases). Trimming removed 6 bases from V and 1 base from J, with 10 bases in between. This CDR3 spans 14 amino acids. Germline CDR1 MNHEY, CDR2 SVGAGI. This CDR3 is CASRGAKSNQPQHF. CDR3 DNA sequence: TGTGCCAGCAGGGGGGCGAAGAGCAATCAGCCCCAGCATTTT.

The chain joins TRBV7-9 to TRBJ1-1; 7 bases line up with TRBD1. The CDR3 length is 12 residues. Looked up from germline, CDR1 is SEHNR and CDR2 is FQNEAQ (reference sequence). V gave up 4 bases and J gave up 10 bases; unmatched junction bases: 6. The CDR3 DNA sequence: TGTGCCAGCAGCTCGGCCAGGGGGTTAGCTTTCTTT. This translates into CASSSARGLAFF. The full variable domain, completed using reference TRBV7-9 and TRBJ1-1, is DTGVSQNPRHKITKRGQNVTFRCDPISEHNRLYWYRQTLGQGPEFLTYFQNEAQLEKSRLLSDRFSAERPKGSFSTLEIQRTEQGDSAMYLCASSSARGLAFFGQGTRLTVV.

V gene TRBV9 combines with J gene TRBJ2-4, with D possibly being TRBD2 (5 bases). Germline V gene sequence: CDR1 SGDLS, CDR2 YYNGEE. V dropped 4 bases and J dropped 0 bases, with 8 bases sitting between them. The length of the CDR3 is 14 residues. CDR3 protein: CASSPAGAKNIQYF. DNA of the CDR3: TGTGCCAGCAGCCCCGCGGGAGCCAAAAACATTCAGTACTTC. The full variable domain, with the rest looked up from reference TRBV9 and TRBJ2-4, is DSGVTQTPKHLITATGQRVTLRCSPRSGDLSVYWYQQSLDQGLQFLIQYYNGEERAKGNILERFSAQQFPDLHSELNLSSLELGDSALYFCASSPAGAKNIQYFGAGTRLSVL.

The rearrangement joins TRBV11-2 to TRBJ1-4, with D uncertain. The germline CDR1 and CDR2 sequences are SGHAT and FQNNGV. The V and J ends lost 5 bases and 8 bases respectively, with 18 bases between them. The CDR3 is 15 residues long. The CDR3: CASSPGGTVGEKLFF. CDR3 DNA: TGTGCCAGCAGCCCCGGAGGCACCGTCGGGGAAAAACTGTTTTTT.

The rearrangement links TRBV3-1 (or the pseudogene TRBV3-2) to TRBJ2-2; TRBD2 matches 7 bases. CDR3 length: 17 amino acids. The V and J ends lost 4 bases and 4 bases, in that order; junction bases with no gene match: 12. Per germline, CDR1 LGHDT and CDR2 YNNKEL (reference sequence). The CDR3 DNA reads as TGTGCCAGCAGCCTGACTCGCGGGACTACCTTCACCGGGGAGCTGTTTTTT. This encodes CASSLTRGTTFTGELFF.

This chain uses TRBV10-3 with TRBJ1-1; TRBD1 matches 7 bases. The CDR3 has 13 amino acids. CDR1 is ENHRY and CDR2 is SYGVKD in the germline V gene. V gave up 10 bases and J gave up 6 bases; unmatched junction bases: 11. The CDR3 loop reads CATQGGVGPEAFF. CDR3 DNA sequence: TGTGCCACGCAGGGGGGAGTCGGCCCTGAAGCTTTCTTT.

The gene calls are TRBV11-2 and TRBJ2-5; no definite D call. The CDR3 extends over 13 amino acids. The V end lost 5 bases, the J end lost 1 base, and 8 bases lay between the germline ends. Germline lookup yields CDR1 SGHAT and CDR2 FQNNGV. For the CDR3, the DNA is TGTGCCAGCAGCCCTGGGCCCCAAGAGACCCAGTACTTC. Amino acids: CASSPGPQETQYF.

This clone has only one observation. The chain uses TRBV5-1 and TRBJ2-1; 7 positions match TRBD2. CDR1 is SGHRS and CDR2 is YFSETQ in the germline V gene. The CDR3 totals 14 residues. Losses at the gene ends were 5 bases for V and 8 bases for J; bases not matched to a gene: 10. The CDR3 is CASRDGRGGYEQFF. CDR3 bases: TGCGCCAGCAGGGATGGTCGCGGGGGATATGAGCAGTTCTTC.

The chain joins TRBV4-2 to TRBJ1-5; 8 bases agree with TRBD1. The trim removed 4 bases at V and 3 bases at J, leaving 5 bases unmatched. Germline loops: CDR1 LGHNA, CDR2 YNFKEQ. The CDR3 extends over 15 amino acids. CDR3 region: CASSPGTGFNQPQHF. In DNA, the CDR3 is TGTGCCAGCAGCCCTGGGACAGGTTTCAATCAGCCCCAGCATTTT.